A single TCR beta chain is shown here with its context. Its cognate antigen is unknown. TCRdb recomputed calls from the 5' RACE reads with MiXCR, one row per CDR3 protein. The sample lists approximately 500,000 distinct CDR3 sequences; approximately 16% were seen once. This entry comes from a study of identical twins. Broader study findings: Fewer insertions characterized abundant cord blood beta clonotypes, whereas memory repertoires showed none.

This CDR3 comprises 15 residues. V was clipped by 1 base and J by 6 bases, with 15 bases between them. In germline, CDR1 is SGHTA, CDR2 FQGNSA. This sample also appeared in a second study, on yellow fever vaccine responses in identical twins. That source adds: Twins' vaccine T cell responses were reported to seem partly convergent and partly personalized.

The specimen sequenced was CD4+ T cells sorted from blood. The chain combines TRBV7-2 with TRBJ2-5; either TRBD1 or TRBD2 may fit D (6 bases each). The TCR was taken from a woman under 30 in good health. For the CDR3, the DNA is TGTGCCAGCAGCTTAGTTCGGGGGCCTTTGAAGACCCAGTACTTC. Protein: CASSLVRGPLKTQYF. The whole variable domain, filled in from reference TRBV7-2 and TRBJ2-5, reads GAGVSQSPSNKVTEKGKDVELRCDPISGHTALYWYRQSLGQGLEFLIYFQGNSAPDKSGLPSDRFSAERTGGSVSTLTIQRTQQEDSAVYLCASSLVRGPLKTQYFGPGTRLLVL.